These T cell receptor beta chains were read from a single sample in a study of blood T cell repertoires in COVID-19. TCRdb's table, derived via immunoSEQ multiplex PCR, lists solely in-frame clones and lacks some. Of about 140,000 clones listed, 82% are singletons. The sample taken for sequencing was peripheral blood. The receptor set was obtained from a woman older than 75 with acute or convalescent COVID-19. CDR3s include the opening cysteine and the closing phenylalanine or tryptophan. A D gene is named only where the DNA matches it firmly. Only some rows state a clone size, as once, few, many or a class for expanded clones.

V: TRBV10-1; size: -; D: TRBD2; J: TRBJ2-1; CDR3: CASSEGLAGGRVKQFF; DNA: TGCGCCAGCAGTGAGGGACTAGCGGGAGGGCGGGTTAAGCAGTTCTTC
V: TRBV5-6; size: -; D: -; J: TRBJ2-7; CDR3: CASNPDSWLNEQYF; DNA: TGTGCCAGCAACCCGGACTCCTGGCTTAACGAGCAGTACTTC
V: TRBV2; size: -; D: -; J: TRBJ2-7; CDR3: CASSGYLSWEQYF; DNA: TGTGCCAGCAGTGGTTATCTATCGTGGGAGCAGTACTTC
V: TRBV4-1; size: once; D: -; J: TRBJ1-4; CDR3: CASSQNVRGGGEKLFF; DNA: TGCGCCAGCAGCCAAAACGTCCGGGGCGGGGGTGAAAAACTGTTTTTT
V: TRBV4-1; size: -; D: -; J: TRBJ1-1; CDR3: CASSQAFRGRGHTEAFF; DNA: TGCGCCAGCAGCCAGGCTTTCCGGGGCAGGGGACACACTGAAGCTTTCTTT
V: TRBV27; size: -; D: TRBD1; J: TRBJ1-2; CDR3: CASSSWGTGERAYGYTF; DNA: TGTGCCAGCAGCTCCTGGGGGACAGGGGAGAGAGCCTATGGCTACACCTTC
V: TRBV11-2; size: -; D: TRBD2; J: TRBJ2-1; CDR3: CASSLVSSGNEQFF; DNA: TGTGCCAGCAGCTTAGTGTCTAGCGGCAATGAGCAGTTCTTC
V: TRBV6-5; size: once; D: TRBD2; J: TRBJ2-5; CDR3: CASRRLAGVKGTQYF; DNA: TGTGCCAGCAGAAGACTAGCGGGGGTTAAGGGGACCCAGTACTTC
V: TRBV11-2; size: -; D: TRBD1; J: TRBJ1-6; CDR3: CASSLRTGDNSPLHF; DNA: TGTGCCAGCAGCCTTAGGACAGGCGATAATTCACCCCTCCACTTT
V: TRBV14; size: few; D: -; J: TRBJ2-1; CDR3: CASSQDDAGFSYNEQFF; DNA: TGTGCCAGCAGCCAAGATGACGCGGGCTTCTCCTACAATGAGCAGTTCTTC
V: TRBV5-1; size: once; D: -; J: TRBJ2-2; CDR3: CASSLDRTGELFF; DNA: TGCGCCAGCAGCTTGGATAGAACCGGGGAGCTGTTTTTT
V: TRBV7-8; size: -; D: -; J: TRBJ1-4; CDR3: CASSPRDVNEKLFF; DNA: TGTGCCAGCAGCCCCCGGGATGTAAATGAAAAACTGTTTTTT
V: TRBV19; size: -; D: TRBD1; J: TRBJ1-2; CDR3: CASSIRDSYGYTF; DNA: TGTGCCAGTAGTATACGGGACAGCTATGGCTACACCTTC
V: TRBV6-5; size: -; D: -; J: TRBJ2-5; CDR3: CASRPTGQETQYF; DNA: TGTGCCAGCAGACCCACAGGGCAAGAGACCCAGTACTTC
V: TRBV12-3/TRBV12-4; size: -; D: -; J: TRBJ2-7; CDR3: CASSRGGYEQYF; DNA: TGTGCCAGCAGCCGAGGCGGCTACGAGCAGTACTTC
V: TRBV3-1/TRBV3-2; size: once; D: TRBD1; J: TRBJ2-7; CDR3: CASSHQPGTGNYEQYF; DNA: TGTGCCAGCAGCCACCAGCCTGGGACAGGGAACTACGAGCAGTACTTC
V: TRBV9; size: -; D: -; J: TRBJ2-2; CDR3: CASSVAPAGELFF; DNA: TGTGCCAGCAGCGTAGCTCCTGCCGGGGAGCTGTTTTTT
V: TRBV11-2; size: -; D: TRBD2; J: TRBJ2-1; CDR3: CASSRHAAGYNEQFF; DNA: TGTGCCAGCAGCCGCCACGCAGCGGGATACAATGAGCAGTTCTTC
V: TRBV11-2; size: -; D: -; J: TRBJ2-5; CDR3: CASSILRGGPAETQYF; DNA: TGTGCCAGCAGCATCCTACGCGGGGGCCCCGCAGAGACCCAGTACTTC
V: TRBV19; size: once; D: TRBD1; J: TRBJ1-5; CDR3: CASSIIAGQEAQPQHF; DNA: TGTGCCAGTAGTATTATCGCGGGACAGGAGGCTCAGCCCCAGCATTTT
V: TRBV11-2; size: -; D: -; J: TRBJ1-2; CDR3: CASSLDQGSLYGYTF; DNA: TGTGCCAGCAGCTTAGATCAGGGGTCCTTATATGGCTACACCTTC
V: TRBV20-1; size: -; D: -; J: TRBJ1-4; CDR3: CSASWSGGEKLFF; DNA: TGCAGTGCTAGTTGGTCGGGTGGAGAAAAACTGTTTTTT